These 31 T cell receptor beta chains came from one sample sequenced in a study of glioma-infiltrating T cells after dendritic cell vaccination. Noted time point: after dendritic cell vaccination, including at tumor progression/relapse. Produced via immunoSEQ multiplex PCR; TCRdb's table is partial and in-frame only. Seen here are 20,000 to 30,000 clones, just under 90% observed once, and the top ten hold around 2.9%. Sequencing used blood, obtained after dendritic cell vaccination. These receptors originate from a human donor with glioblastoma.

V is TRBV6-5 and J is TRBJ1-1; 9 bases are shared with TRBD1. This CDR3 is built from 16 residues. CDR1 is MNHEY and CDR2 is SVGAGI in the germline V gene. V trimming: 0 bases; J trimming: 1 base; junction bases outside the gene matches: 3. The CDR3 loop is CASSYSGTGRNTEAFF. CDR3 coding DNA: TGTGCCAGCAGTTACTCGGGGACAGGGAGGAACACTGAAGCTTTCTTT.

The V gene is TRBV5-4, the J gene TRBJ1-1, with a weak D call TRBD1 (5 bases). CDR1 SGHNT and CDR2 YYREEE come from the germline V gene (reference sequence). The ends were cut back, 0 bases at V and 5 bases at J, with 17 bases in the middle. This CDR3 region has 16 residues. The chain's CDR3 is CASSLGPPGSGTEAFF. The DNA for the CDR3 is TGTGCCAGCAGCTTGGGGCCCCCAGGGTCAGGTACTGAAGCTTTCTTT. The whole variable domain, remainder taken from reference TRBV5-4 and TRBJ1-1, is ETGVTQSPTHLIKTRGQQVTLRCSSQSGHNTVSWYQQALGQGPQFIFQYYREEENGRGNFPPRFSGLQFPNYSSELNVNALELDDSALYLCASSLGPPGSGTEAFFGQGTRLTVV.

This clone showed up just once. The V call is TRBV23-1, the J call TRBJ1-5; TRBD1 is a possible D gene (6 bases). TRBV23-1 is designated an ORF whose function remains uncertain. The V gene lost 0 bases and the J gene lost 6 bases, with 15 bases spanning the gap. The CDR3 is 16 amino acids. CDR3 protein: CASSQSATGYSQPQHF. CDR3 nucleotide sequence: TGCGCCAGCAGTCAATCGGCCACAGGGTACAGTCAGCCCCAGCATTTT.

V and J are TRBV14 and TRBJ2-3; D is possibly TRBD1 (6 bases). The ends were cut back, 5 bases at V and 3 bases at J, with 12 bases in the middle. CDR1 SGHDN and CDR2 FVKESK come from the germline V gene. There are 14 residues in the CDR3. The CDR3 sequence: CASSYTGPTDTQYF. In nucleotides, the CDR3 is TGTGCCAGCAGCTACACAGGGCCGACAGATACGCAGTATTTT.

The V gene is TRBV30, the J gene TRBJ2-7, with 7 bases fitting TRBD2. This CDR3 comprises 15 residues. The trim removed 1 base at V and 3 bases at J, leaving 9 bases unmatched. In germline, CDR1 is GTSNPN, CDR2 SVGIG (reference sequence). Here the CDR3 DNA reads TGTGCCTGGAGTGGAGTGGCTAGCGGCAACTACGAGCAGTACTTC. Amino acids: CAWSGVASGNYEQYF. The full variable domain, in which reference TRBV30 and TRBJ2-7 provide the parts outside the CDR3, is SQTIHQWPATLVQPVGSPLSLECTVEGTSNPNLYWYRQAAGRGLQLLFYSVGIGQISSEVPQNLSASRPQDRQFILSSKKLLLSDSGFYLCAWSGVASGNYEQYFGPGTRLTVT.

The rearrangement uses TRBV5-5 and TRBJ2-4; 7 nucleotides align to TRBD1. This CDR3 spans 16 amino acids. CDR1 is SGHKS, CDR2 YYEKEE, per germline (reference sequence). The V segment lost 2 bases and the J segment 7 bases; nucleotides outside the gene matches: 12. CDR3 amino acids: CASSLVSGTAVNIQYF. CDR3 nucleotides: TGTGCCAGCAGCTTAGTTTCCGGGACAGCGGTTAACATTCAGTACTTC. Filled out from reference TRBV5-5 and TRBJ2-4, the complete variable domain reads DAGVTQSPTHLIKTRGQQVTLRCSPISGHKSVSWYQQVLGQGPQFIFQYYEKEERGRGNFPDRFSARQFPNYSSELNVNALLLGDSALYLCASSLVSGTAVNIQYFGAGTRLSVL.

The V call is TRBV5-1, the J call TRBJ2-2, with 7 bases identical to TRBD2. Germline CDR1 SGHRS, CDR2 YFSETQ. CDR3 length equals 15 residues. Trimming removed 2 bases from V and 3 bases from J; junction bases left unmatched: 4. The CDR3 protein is CASSFGGGDTGELFF. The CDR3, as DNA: TGCGCCAGCAGCTTCGGTGGGGGGGACACCGGGGAGCTGTTTTTT.

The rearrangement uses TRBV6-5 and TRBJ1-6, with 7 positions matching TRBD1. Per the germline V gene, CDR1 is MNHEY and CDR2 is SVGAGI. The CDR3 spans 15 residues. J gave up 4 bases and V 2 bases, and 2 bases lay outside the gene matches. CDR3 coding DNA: TGTGCCAGCAGTTACCGACAGGGATATAATTCACCCCTCCACTTT. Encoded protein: CASSYRQGYNSPLHF.

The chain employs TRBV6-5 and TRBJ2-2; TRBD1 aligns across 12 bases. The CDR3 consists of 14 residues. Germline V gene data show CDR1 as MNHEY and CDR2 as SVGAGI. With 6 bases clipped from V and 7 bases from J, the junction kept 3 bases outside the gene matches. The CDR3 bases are TGTGCCAGCAGGGGACAGGGGGCCTTCGGGGAGCTGTTTTTT. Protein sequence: CASRGQGAFGELFF.

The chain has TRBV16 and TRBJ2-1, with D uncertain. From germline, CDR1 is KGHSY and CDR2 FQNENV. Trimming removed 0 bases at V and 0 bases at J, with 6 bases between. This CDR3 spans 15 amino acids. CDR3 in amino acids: CASSQSASSYNEQFF. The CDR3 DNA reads TGTGCCAGCAGCCAATCTGCGAGCTCCTACAATGAGCAGTTCTTC.

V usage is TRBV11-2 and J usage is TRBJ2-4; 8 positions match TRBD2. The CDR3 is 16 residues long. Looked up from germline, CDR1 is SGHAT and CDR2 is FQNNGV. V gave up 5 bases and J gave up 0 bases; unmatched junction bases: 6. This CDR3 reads CASSQTSGLAKNIQYF. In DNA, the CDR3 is TGTGCCAGCAGCCAAACTAGCGGACTAGCCAAAAACATTCAGTACTTC.

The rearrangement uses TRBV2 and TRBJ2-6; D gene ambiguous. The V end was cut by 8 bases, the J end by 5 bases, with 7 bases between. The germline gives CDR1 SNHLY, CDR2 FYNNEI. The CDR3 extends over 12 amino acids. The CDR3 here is CASRWRANVLTF. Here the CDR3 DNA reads TGTGCCAGCCGATGGCGGGCCAACGTCCTGACTTTC.

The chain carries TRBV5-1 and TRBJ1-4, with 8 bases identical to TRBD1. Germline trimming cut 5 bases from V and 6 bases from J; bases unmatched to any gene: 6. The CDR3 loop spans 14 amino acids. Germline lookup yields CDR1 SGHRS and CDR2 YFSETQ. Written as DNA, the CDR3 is TGCGCCAGCAGTTGGAAGGGACAGGATGAAAAACTGTTTTTT. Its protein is CASSWKGQDEKLFF.

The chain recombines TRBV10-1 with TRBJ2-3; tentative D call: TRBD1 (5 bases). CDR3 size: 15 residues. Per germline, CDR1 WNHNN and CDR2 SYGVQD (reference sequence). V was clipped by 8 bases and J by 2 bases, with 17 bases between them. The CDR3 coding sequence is TGCGCCAGCTCCGCTAGGGGCAGGGCCACAGATACGCAGTATTTT. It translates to CASSARGRATDTQYF.

The CDR3 loop reads CASSQDRSLRDRGFGYTF. CDR3 in DNA: TGCGCCAGCAGCCAAGATCGAAGTCTTCGGGACAGGGGGTTTGGCTACACCTTC. V is TRBV4-1 and J is TRBJ1-2; 11 bases line up with TRBD1. CDR3 size: 18 residues. V lost 0 bases, J lost 7 bases, and 13 bases stayed unmatched. Looked up from germline, CDR1 is MGHRA and CDR2 is YSYEKL.

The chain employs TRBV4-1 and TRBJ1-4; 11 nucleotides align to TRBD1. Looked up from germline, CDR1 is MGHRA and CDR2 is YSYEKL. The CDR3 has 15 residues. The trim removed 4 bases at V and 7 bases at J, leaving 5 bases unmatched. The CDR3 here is CASSRDGTGGEKLFF. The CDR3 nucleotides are TGCGCCAGCAGCCGAGACGGGACAGGGGGTGAAAAACTGTTTTTT.

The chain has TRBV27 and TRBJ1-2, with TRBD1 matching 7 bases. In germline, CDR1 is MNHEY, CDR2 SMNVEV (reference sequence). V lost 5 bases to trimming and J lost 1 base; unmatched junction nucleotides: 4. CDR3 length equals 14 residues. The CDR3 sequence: CASSPRGLNYGYTF. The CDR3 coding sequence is TGTGCCAGCAGTCCTAGGGGGCTTAACTATGGCTACACCTTC.

The DNA of the CDR3 is TGTGCCACCCTCCCCCCGGGGGGTGACTATGGCTACACCTTC. This sequence encodes CATLPPGGDYGYTF. V and J are TRBV6-5 and TRBJ1-2, with a possible D match to TRBD1 (5 bases). Per the germline V gene, CDR1 is MNHEY and CDR2 is SVGAGI. This CDR3 is 14 amino acids long. Trimming took 10 bases from V and 3 from J, leaving 18 bases between them.

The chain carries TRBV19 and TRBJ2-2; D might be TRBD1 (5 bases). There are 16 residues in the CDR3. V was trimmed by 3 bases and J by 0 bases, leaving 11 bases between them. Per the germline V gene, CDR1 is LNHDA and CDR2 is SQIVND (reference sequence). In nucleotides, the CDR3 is TGTGCCAGTAGTATTTTTACGACAGCGAACACCGGGGAGCTGTTTTTT. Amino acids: CASSIFTTANTGELFF.

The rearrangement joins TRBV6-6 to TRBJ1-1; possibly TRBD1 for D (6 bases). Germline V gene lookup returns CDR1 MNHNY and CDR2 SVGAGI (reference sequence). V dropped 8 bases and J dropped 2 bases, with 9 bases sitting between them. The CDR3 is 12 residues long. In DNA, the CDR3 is TGTGCCAGCCTACAGGGTAACACTGAAGCTTTCTTT. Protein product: CASLQGNTEAFF.

The CDR3 DNA reads as TGTGCCATCAGTGAGTTAACCGGGACAGGGGCCTACGAGCAGTACTTC. This sequence encodes CAISELTGTGAYEQYF. The chain employs TRBV10-3 and TRBJ2-5, with 10 bases lining up with TRBD1. Near its end, the DNA agrees better with TRBJ2-7, so the J call may be wrong. Germline V gives CDR1 ENHRY, CDR2 SYGVKD. CDR3 length equals 16 residues.

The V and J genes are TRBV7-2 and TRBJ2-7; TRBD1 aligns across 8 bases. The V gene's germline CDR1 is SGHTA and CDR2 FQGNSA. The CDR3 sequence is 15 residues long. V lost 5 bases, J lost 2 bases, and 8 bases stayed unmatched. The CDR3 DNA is TGTGCCAGCAGCGCCCGACAGGGGCCTGCCTACGAGCAGTACTTC. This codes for CASSARQGPAYEQYF. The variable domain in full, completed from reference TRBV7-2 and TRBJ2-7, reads GAGVSQSPSNKVTEKGKDVELRCDPISGHTALYWYRQSLGQGLEFLIYFQGNSAPDKSGLPSDRFSAERTGGSVSTLTIQRTQQEDSAVYLCASSARQGPAYEQYFGPGTRLTVT.

The DNA of the CDR3 is TGCGCCAGCAGCCAACGGTCCTGGGGGGATTCCTACGAGCAGTACTTC. It specifies CASSQRSWGDSYEQYF. This chain connects TRBV4-1 to TRBJ2-7; D may be TRBD2 (6 bases). With 2 bases removed from V and 1 base from J, the gap between germline ends came to 15 bases. This CDR3 is 16 amino acids long. Germline V gene data show CDR1 as MGHRA and CDR2 as YSYEKL.

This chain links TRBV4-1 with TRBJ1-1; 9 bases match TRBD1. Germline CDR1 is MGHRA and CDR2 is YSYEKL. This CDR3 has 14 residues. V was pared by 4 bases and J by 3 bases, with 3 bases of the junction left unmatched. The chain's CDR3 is CASSPRDRDTEAFF. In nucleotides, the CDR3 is TGCGCCAGCAGCCCGAGGGACAGGGACACTGAAGCTTTCTTT.

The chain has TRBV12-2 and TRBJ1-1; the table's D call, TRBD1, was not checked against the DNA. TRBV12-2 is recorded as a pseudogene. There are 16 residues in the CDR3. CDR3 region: CASRWRTGLLNTEAFF. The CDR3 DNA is TGTGCAAGTCGCTGGAGGACAGGGCTCCTGAACACTGAAGCTTTCTTT.

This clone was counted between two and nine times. The CDR3 is CASSQEVTGNEKLFF. In DNA, the CDR3 is TGCGCCAGCAGCCAAGAGGTTACAGGTAATGAAAAACTGTTTTTT. The gene calls are TRBV4-1 and TRBJ1-4; a possible D gene is TRBD1 (5 bases). CDR3 length: 15 residues. Trimming left V 0 bases short and J 4 bases short, with 9 bases between. Germline values: CDR1 MGHRA, CDR2 YSYEKL.

The CDR3 is CASSQQLGLGTVAFF. In nucleotides, the CDR3 is TGCGCCAGCAGCCAACAGTTAGGCCTCGGGACAGTAGCTTTCTTT. The V call is TRBV5-1, the J call TRBJ1-1, with 7 nucleotides matching TRBD1. Germline V gives CDR1 SGHRS, CDR2 YFSETQ. This CDR3 is built from 15 residues. V lost 4 bases and J lost 10; bases outside the gene matches: 16.

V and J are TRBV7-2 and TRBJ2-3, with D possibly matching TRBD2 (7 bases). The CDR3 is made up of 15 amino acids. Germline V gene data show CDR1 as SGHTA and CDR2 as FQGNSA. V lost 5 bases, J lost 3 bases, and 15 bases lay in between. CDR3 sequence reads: CASSPWGGATDTQYF. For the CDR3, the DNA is TGTGCCAGCAGCCCCTGGGGGGGGGCAACAGATACGCAGTATTTT.

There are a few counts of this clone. CDR3 coding DNA: TGTGCCAGCAGCGGACAGGGGTCCTCCTACGAGCAGTACTTC. Its protein is CASSGQGSSYEQYF. The gene calls are TRBV27 and TRBJ2-7, with 9 positions matching TRBD1. This CDR3 region has 14 residues. The germline gives CDR1 MNHEY, CDR2 SMNVEV (reference sequence). J was trimmed by 0 bases and V by 6 bases; bases with no gene match: 3.

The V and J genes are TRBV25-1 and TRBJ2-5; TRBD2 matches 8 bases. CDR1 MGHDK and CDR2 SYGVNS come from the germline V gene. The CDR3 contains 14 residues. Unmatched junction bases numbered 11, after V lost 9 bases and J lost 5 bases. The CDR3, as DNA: TGTGCCAGTAGGGACACGGGAGGGAGGGAGACCCAGTACTTC. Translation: CASRDTGGRETQYF. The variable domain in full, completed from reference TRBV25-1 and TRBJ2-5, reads EADIYQTPRYLVIGTGKKITLECSQTMGHDKMYWYQQDPGMELHLIHYSYGVNSTEKGDLSSESTVSRIRTEHFPLTLESARPSHTSQYLCASRDTGGRETQYFGPGTRLLVL.

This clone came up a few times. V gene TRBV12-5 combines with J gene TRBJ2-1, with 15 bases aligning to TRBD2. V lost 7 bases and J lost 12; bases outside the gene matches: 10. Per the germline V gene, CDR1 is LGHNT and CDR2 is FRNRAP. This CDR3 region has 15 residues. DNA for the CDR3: TGTGCTAGTGCCTCGCGGACTAGCGGGGGGGAAGGGCAGTTCTTC. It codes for CASASRTSGGEGQFF. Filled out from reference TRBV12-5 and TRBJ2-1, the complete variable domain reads DARVTQTPRHKVTEMGQEVTMRCQPILGHNTVFWYRQTMMQGLELLAYFRNRAPLDDSGMPKDRFSAEMPDATLATLKIQPSEPRDSAVYFCASASRTSGGEGQFFGPGTRLTVL.